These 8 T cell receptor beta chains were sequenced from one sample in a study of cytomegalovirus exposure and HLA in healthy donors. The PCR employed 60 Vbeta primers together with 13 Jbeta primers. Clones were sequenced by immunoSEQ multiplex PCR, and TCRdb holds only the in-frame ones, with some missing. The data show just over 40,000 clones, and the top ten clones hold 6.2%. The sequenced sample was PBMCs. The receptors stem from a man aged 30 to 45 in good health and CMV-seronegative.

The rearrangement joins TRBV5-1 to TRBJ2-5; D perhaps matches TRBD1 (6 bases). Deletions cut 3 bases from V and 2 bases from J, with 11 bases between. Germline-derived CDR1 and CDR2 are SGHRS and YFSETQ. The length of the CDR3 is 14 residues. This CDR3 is CASSWGQLQETQYF. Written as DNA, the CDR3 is TGCGCCAGCAGCTGGGGGCAGTTACAAGAGACCCAGTACTTC.

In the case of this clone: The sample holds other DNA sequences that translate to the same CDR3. CDR3 region: CASSPQGGYGYTF. The CDR3 DNA reads as TGTGCCAGCAGCCCACAAGGGGGCTATGGCTACACCTTC. The J gene is TRBJ1-2, the V gene TRBV7-9, with D possibly matching TRBD1 (6 bases). Germline V CDR1 and CDR2: SEHNR, FQNEAQ (reference sequence). Trimming removed 5 bases from V and 4 bases from J, with 11 bases in between. The length of the CDR3 is 13 residues.

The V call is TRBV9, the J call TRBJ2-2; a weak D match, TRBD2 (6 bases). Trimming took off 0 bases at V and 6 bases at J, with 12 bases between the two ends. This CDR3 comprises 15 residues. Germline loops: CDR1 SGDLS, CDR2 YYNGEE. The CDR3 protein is CASSVGASDAGELFF. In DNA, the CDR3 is TGTGCCAGCAGCGTAGGGGCTAGCGACGCCGGGGAGCTGTTTTTT.

In DNA, the CDR3 is TGCGCCAGCAGCCGCTCCCGGGAGTCGTGGAAACTGTTTTTT. It is translated as CASSRSRESWKLFF. The rearrangement uses TRBV4-3 and TRBJ1-4; D gene unclear. Germline V gene sequence: CDR1 LGHNA, CDR2 YSLEER. The V gene lost 4 bases and the J gene lost 11 bases, with 17 bases spanning the gap. The CDR3 runs to 14 residues.

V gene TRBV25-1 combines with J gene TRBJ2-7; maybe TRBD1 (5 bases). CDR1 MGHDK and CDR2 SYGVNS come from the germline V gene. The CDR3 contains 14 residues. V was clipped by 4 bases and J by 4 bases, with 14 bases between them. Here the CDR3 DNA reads TGTGCCAGCAGTGGGCAGGGTTTAGGATACGAGCAGTACTTC. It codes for CASSGQGLGYEQYF.

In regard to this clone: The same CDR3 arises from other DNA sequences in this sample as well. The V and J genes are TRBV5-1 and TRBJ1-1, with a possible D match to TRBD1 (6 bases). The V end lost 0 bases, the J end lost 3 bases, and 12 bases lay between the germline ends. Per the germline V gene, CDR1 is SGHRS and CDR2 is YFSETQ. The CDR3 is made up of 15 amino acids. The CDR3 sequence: CASSLVGGVYTEAFF. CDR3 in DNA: TGCGCCAGCAGCTTGGTAGGGGGGGTGTACACTGAAGCTTTCTTT.

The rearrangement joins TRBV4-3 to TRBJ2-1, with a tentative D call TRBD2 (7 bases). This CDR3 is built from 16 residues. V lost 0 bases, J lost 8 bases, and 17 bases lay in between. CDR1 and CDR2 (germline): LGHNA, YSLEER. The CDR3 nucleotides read TGCGCCAGCAGCCAAGATCTGGTGGGGGGGCGTGATGAGCAGTTCTTC. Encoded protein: CASSQDLVGGRDEQFF.

CDR3 residues: CASTGRAGGNQPQHF. The CDR3, as DNA: TGTGCCAGCACTGGGAGGGCAGGGGGCAATCAGCCCCAGCATTTT. This chain links TRBV5-8 with TRBJ1-5, with D possibly being TRBD1 (6 bases). The CDR3 is 15 amino acids. Trimming took off 6 bases at V and 2 bases at J, with 15 bases between the two ends. The germline gives CDR1 SGHTS, CDR2 YDEGEE.